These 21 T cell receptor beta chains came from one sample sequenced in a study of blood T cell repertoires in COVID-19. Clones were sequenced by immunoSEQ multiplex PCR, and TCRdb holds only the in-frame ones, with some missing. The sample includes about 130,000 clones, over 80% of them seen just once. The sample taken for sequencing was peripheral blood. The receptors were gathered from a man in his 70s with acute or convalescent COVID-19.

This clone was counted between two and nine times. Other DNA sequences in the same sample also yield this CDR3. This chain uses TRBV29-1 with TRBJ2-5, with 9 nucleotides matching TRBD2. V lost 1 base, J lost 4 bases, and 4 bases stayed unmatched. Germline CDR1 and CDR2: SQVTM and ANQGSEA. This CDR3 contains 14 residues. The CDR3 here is CSVEGGGALETQYF. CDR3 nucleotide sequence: TGCAGCGTTGAAGGCGGGGGGGCCCTAGAGACCCAGTACTTC.

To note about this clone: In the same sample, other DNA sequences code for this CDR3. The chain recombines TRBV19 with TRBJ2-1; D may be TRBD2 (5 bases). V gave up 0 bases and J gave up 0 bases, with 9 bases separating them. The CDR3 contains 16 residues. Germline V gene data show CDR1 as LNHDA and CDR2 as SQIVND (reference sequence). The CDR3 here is CASSIEAGSSYNEQFF. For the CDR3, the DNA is TGTGCCAGTAGTATAGAGGCGGGCAGCTCCTACAATGAGCAGTTCTTC.

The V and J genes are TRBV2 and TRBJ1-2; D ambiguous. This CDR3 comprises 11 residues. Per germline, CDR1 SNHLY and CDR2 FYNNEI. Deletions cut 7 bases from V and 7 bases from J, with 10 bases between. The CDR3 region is CASMRLGGYTF. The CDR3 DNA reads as TGTGCCAGCATGAGGCTCGGTGGCTACACCTTC.

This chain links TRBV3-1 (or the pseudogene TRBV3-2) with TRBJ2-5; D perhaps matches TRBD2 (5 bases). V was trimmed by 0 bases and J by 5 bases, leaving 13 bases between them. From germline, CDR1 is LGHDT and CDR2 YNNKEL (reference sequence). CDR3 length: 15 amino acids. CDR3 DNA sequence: TGTGCCAGCAGCCAAGATGGCCTCACGGGGGAGACCCAGTACTTC. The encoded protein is CASSQDGLTGETQYF.

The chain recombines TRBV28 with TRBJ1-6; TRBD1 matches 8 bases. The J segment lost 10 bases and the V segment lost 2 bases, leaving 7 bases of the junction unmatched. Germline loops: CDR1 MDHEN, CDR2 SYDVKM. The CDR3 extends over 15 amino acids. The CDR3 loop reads CASSLVGQGRSPLHF. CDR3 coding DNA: TGTGCCAGCAGTTTAGTCGGACAGGGACGATCACCCCTCCACTTT.

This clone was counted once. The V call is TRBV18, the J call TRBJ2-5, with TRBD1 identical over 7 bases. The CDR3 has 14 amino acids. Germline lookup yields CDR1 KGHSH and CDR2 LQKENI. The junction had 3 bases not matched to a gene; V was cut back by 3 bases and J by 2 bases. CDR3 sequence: CASSPRQGQETQYF. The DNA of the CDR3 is TGTGCCAGCTCACCTCGACAGGGTCAAGAGACCCAGTACTTC.

The CDR3 DNA is TGTGCCAGCAGCTGGACCAGGGACGAGCAGTACTTC. Its protein is CASSWTRDEQYF. The chain links TRBV5-8 to TRBJ2-7, with D possibly matching TRBD1 (5 bases). This CDR3 spans 12 amino acids. Germline CDR1 reads SGHTS; CDR2 reads YDEGEE. Trimming took off 3 bases at V and 5 bases at J, with 9 bases between the two ends.

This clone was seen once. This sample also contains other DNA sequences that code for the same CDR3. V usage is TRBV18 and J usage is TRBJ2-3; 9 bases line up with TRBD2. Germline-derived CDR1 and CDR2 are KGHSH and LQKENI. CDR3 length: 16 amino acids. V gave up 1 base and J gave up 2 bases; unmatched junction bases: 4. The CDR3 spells CASSPRLADNTDTQYF. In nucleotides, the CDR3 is TGTGCCAGCTCACCACGACTAGCGGACAACACAGATACGCAGTATTTT.

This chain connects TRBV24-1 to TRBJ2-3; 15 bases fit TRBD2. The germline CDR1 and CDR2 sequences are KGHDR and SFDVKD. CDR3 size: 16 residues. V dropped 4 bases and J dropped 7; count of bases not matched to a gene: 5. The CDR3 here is CATSDVGLAGGNTQYF. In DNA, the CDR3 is TGTGCCACCAGTGACGTGGGACTAGCGGGGGGAAATACGCAGTATTTT.

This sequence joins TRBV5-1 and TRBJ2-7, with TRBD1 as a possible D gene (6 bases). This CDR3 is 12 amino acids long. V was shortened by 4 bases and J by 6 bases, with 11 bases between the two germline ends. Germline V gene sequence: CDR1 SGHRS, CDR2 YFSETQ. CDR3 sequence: CASSATGREQYF. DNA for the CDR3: TGCGCCAGCAGCGCGACAGGTCGCGAGCAGTACTTC.

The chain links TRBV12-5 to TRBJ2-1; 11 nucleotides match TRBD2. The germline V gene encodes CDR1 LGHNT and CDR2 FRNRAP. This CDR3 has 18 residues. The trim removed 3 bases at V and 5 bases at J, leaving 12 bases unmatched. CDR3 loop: CASGFGRLTSGNDNEQFF. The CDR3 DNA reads TGTGCTAGTGGTTTTGGCCGGCTGACTAGCGGGAACGACAATGAGCAGTTCTTC.

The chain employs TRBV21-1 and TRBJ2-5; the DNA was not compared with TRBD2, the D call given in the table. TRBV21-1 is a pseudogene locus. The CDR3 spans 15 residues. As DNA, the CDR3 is TGTGCCAGCAGCTATTCGGGACTAGCCTTAGAGACCCAGTACTTC. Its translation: CASSYSGLALETQYF.

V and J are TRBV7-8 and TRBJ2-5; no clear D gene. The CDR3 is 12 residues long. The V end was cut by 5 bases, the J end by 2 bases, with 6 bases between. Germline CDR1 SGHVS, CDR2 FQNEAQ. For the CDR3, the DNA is TGTGCCAGCAGCCATCCTCAAGAGACCCAGTACTTC. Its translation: CASSHPQETQYF.

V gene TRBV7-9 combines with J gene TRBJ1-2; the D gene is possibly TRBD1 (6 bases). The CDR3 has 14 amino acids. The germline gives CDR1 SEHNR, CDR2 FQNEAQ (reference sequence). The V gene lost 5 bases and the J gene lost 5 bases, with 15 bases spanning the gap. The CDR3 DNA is TGTGCCAGCAGCGCGCTCAGACAGGATTATGGCTACACCTTC. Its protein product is CASSALRQDYGYTF.

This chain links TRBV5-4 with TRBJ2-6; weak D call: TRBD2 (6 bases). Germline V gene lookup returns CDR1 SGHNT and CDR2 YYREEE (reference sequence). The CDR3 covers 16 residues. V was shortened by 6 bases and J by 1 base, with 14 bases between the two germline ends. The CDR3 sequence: CASKPGLLSGANVLTF. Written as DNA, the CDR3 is TGTGCCAGCAAACCGGGACTGCTTTCTGGGGCCAACGTCCTGACTTTC. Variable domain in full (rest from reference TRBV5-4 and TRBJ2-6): ETGVTQSPTHLIKTRGQQVTLRCSSQSGHNTVSWYQQALGQGPQFIFQYYREEENGRGNFPPRFSGLQFPNYSSELNVNALELDDSALYLCASKPGLLSGANVLTFGAGSRLTVL.

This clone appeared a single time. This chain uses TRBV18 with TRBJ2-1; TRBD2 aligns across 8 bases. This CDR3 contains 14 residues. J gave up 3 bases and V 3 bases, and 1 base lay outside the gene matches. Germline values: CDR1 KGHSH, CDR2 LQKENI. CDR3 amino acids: CASSPGTSYNEQFF. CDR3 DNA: TGTGCCAGCTCACCCGGGACTAGCTACAATGAGCAGTTCTTC.

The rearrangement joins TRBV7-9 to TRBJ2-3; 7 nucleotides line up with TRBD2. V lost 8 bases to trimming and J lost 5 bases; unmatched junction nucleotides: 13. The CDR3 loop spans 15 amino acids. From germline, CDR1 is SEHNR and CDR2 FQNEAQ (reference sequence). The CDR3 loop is CASSGRLAEVDTQYF. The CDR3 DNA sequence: TGTGCCAGCTCGGGTCGACTAGCTGAGGTAGATACGCAGTATTTT.

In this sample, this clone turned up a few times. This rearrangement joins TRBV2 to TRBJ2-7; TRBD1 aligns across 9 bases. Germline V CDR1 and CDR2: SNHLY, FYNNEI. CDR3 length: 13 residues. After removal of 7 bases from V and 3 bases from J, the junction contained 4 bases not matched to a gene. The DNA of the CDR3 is TGTGCCAGCATTGGGACAGGGTTCTACGAGCAGTACTTC. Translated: CASIGTGFYEQYF.

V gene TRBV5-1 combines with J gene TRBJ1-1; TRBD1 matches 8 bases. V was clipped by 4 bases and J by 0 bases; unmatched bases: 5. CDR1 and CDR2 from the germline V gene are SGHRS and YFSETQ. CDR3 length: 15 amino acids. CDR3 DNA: TGCGCCAGCAGCACGACAGGGGCGTTGAACACTGAAGCTTTCTTT. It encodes CASSTTGALNTEAFF.

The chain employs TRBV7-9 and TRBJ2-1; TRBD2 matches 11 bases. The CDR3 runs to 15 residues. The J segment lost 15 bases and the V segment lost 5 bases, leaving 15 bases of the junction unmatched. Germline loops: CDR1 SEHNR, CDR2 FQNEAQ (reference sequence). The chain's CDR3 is CASSPDLNSGGDRFF. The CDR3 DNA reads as TGTGCCAGCAGCCCCGATCTAAATAGCGGGGGGGATCGGTTCTTC.

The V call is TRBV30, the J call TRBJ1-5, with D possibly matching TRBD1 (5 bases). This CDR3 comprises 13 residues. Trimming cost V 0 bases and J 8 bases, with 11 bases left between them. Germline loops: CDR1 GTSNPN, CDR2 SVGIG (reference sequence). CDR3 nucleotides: TGTGCCTGGAGTGTCTCCGGGGGAAAGCCCCAGCATTTT. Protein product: CAWSVSGGKPQHF.